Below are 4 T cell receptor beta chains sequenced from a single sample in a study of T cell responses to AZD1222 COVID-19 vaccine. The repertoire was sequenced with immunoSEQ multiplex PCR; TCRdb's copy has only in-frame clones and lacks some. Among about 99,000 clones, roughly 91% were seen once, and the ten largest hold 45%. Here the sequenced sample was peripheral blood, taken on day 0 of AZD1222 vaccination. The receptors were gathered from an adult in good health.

CDR3 sequence reads: CASSYSYREEETQYF. CDR3 DNA: TGTGCCAGCAGTTACTCGTACAGGGAGGAAGAGACCCAGTACTTC. This chain joins TRBV6-5 and TRBJ2-5, with D possibly called TRBD1 or TRBD2 (6 bases each). The germline V gene has CDR1 MNHEY and CDR2 SVGAGI. The CDR3 spans 15 residues. Trimming removed 0 bases from V and 3 bases from J, with 11 bases in between.

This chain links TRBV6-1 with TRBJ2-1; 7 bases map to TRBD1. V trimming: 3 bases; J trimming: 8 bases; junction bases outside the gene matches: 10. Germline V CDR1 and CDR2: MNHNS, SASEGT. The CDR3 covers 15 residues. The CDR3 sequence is CASSDTGEIFYEQFF. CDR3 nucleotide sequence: TGTGCCAGCAGTGATACAGGGGAAATTTTCTATGAGCAGTTCTTC.

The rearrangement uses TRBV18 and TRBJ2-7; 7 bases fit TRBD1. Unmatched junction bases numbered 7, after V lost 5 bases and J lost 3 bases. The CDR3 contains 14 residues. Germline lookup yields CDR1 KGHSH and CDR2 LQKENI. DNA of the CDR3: TGTGCCAGCTCAGGCAACAGGGGAGACTACGAGCAGTACTTC. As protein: CASSGNRGDYEQYF.

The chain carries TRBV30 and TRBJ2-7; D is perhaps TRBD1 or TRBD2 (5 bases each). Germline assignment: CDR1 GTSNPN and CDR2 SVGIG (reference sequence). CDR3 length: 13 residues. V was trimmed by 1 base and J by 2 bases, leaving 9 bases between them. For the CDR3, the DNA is TGTGCCTGGAGTGGAGGGGTCCCCTACGAGCAGTACTTC. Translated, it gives CAWSGGVPYEQYF.